This TCR beta chain originates from a study of T cell repertoires in cytomegalovirus infection. Study background: Signatures in public TCR beta sequences pointed to both CMV infection and matching HLA type.

Germline-derived CDR1 and CDR2 are SNHLY and FYNNEI. The CDR3 totals 15 residues. Trimming removed 3 bases at V and 8 bases at J, with 17 bases between. To note about this clonotype: Its antigen is as yet unknown.

TCRdb re-analysed the reads in MiXCR, keeping a single row per CDR3 protein. The table lists around 710,000 distinct CDR3 sequences, 25% to 30% of them singletons. The TCR sequence derives from a human donor in good health (CMV status not recorded). Some clones in this sample may be carry-over from other donors' samples. The sample here was cultured CD8+ T cells from PBMCs, taken from culture after CMV antigen stimulation. The chain joins TRBV2 to TRBJ2-1, with no clear D. CDR3 loop: CASSDPGSPVDEQFF. CDR3 sequence (DNA): TGTGCCAGCAGTGACCCCGGCAGCCCAGTGGATGAGCAGTTCTTC. Full variable domain (outside the CDR3, taken from reference TRBV2 and TRBJ2-1): EPEVTQTPSHQVTQMGQEVILRCVPISNHLYFYWYRQILGQKVEFLVSFYNNEISEKSEIFDDQFSVERPDGSNFTLKIRSTKLEDSAMYFCASSDPGSPVDEQFFGPGTRLTVL.